This is a list of T cell receptor beta chains from one sample in a study of shared T cell receptors in the human thymus. Clones were read by immunoSEQ multiplex PCR, and TCRdb kept only the in-frame ones, dropping some. In the table there are 600,000 to 900,000 clones, 80% to 90% of which are singletons. This sample also appeared in a second study, on human thymus T cells.

Sequenced material: thymocytes. The receptors derive from a girl under two years old with a congenital heart defect. CDR3s include the opening cysteine and the closing phenylalanine or tryptophan. The order of the fields is J gene, V gene, D gene, clone size, CDR3 DNA, CDR3 protein. The D gene is left open where the match is weak. Rows may omit the clone size; those that give it use once, few, many or a size class.

j_call: TRBJ1-2
v_call: TRBV7-2
d_call: -
clone_size: -
cdr3_nt: TGTGCCAGCAGCTCCAGTCTTTATGGCTACACCTTC
cdr3_aa: CASSSSLYGYTF

j_call: TRBJ1-5
v_call: TRBV27
d_call: TRBD1
clone_size: -
cdr3_nt: TGTGCCAGCAGCTCCACGACAGGGCCTAATCAGCCCCAGCATTTT
cdr3_aa: CASSSTTGPNQPQHF

j_call: TRBJ1-1
v_call: TRBV5-3
d_call: -
clone_size: -
cdr3_nt: TGTGCCAGAAGCCGTAGGGGGACCGGGACGGTGAACACTGAAGCTTTCTTT
cdr3_aa: CARSRRGTGTVNTEAFF

j_call: TRBJ1-1
v_call: TRBV9
d_call: TRBD1
clone_size: -
cdr3_nt: TGTGCCAGCAGCGTAAGGGACAGGGGATGGGGGTCGAACACTGAAGCTTTCTTT
cdr3_aa: CASSVRDRGWGSNTEAFF

j_call: TRBJ1-5
v_call: TRBV12-5
d_call: -
clone_size: -
cdr3_nt: TGTGCTAGTGGTTTGGACTCCAGCAATCAGCCCCAGCATTTT
cdr3_aa: CASGLDSSNQPQHF

j_call: TRBJ2-2
v_call: TRBV5-1
d_call: TRBD1
clone_size: -
cdr3_nt: TGCGCCAGCAGCTGGATGGACAGGGTGTCTTCCGGGGAGCTGTTTTTT
cdr3_aa: CASSWMDRVSSGELFF

j_call: TRBJ1-5
v_call: TRBV28
d_call: -
clone_size: few
cdr3_nt: TGTGCCAGCAGAGAGGCAGGGGTGAGGCCCCAGCATTTT
cdr3_aa: CASREAGVRPQHF

j_call: TRBJ1-4
v_call: TRBV7-9
d_call: TRBD1
clone_size: -
cdr3_nt: TGTGCCAGCAGCGAAGGACCGGGACAGATTAATGAAAAACTGTTTTTT
cdr3_aa: CASSEGPGQINEKLFF

j_call: TRBJ1-2
v_call: TRBV7-2
d_call: -
clone_size: -
cdr3_nt: TGTGCCAGCAGCCCCGGACGGGGGGCGCTGGGCTACACCTTC
cdr3_aa: CASSPGRGALGYTF

j_call: TRBJ1-6
v_call: TRBV7-8
d_call: -
clone_size: -
cdr3_nt: TGTGCCAGCAGCATTCCGGGACAACGGGCCCTTTATAATTCACCCCTCCACTTT
cdr3_aa: CASSIPGQRALYNSPLHF

j_call: TRBJ1-1
v_call: TRBV27
d_call: -
clone_size: -
cdr3_nt: TGTGCCAGCAGTGGACCCAGGGATAGGGGCACTGAAGCTTTCTTT
cdr3_aa: CASSGPRDRGTEAFF

j_call: TRBJ1-6
v_call: TRBV12-5
d_call: -
clone_size: -
cdr3_nt: TGTGCTAGTGGCTCTGGGAAGGGGAATTCACCCCTCCACTTT
cdr3_aa: CASGSGKGNSPLHF

j_call: TRBJ1-2
v_call: TRBV19
d_call: -
clone_size: few
cdr3_nt: TGTGCCAGTAGTATCCGTTCTGGGAGCGTCTATGGCTACACCTTC
cdr3_aa: CASSIRSGSVYGYTF

j_call: TRBJ2-1
v_call: TRBV4-1
d_call: -
clone_size: -
cdr3_nt: TGCGCCAGCAGCCAAGGGGGCGAGTACAATGAGCAGTTCTTC
cdr3_aa: CASSQGGEYNEQFF

j_call: TRBJ1-1
v_call: TRBV5-1
d_call: -
clone_size: -
cdr3_nt: TGCGCCAGCAGCTTGGGATCCCAAATGTTGGGGGCCGACACTGAAGCTTTCTTT
cdr3_aa: CASSLGSQMLGADTEAFF

j_call: TRBJ1-4
v_call: TRBV5-4
d_call: TRBD1
clone_size: once
cdr3_nt: TGTGCCAGCAGCTTAAAACAGGGGGGGGGTGAAAAACTGTTTTTT
cdr3_aa: CASSLKQGGGEKLFF

j_call: TRBJ2-1
v_call: TRBV7-3
d_call: TRBD2
clone_size: -
cdr3_nt: TGTGCCAGCAGCCCACCTCTCACTAGCGGGGGGAGGAGTGAGCAGTTCTTC
cdr3_aa: CASSPPLTSGGRSEQFF

j_call: TRBJ1-2
v_call: TRBV18
d_call: -
clone_size: -
cdr3_nt: TGTGCCAGCTCACCAGGGGGCAGTGACTATGGCTACACCTTC
cdr3_aa: CASSPGGSDYGYTF